Listed here are 20 T cell receptor beta chains from one sample, sequenced in a study of blood T cell repertoires in COVID-19. Repertoires were generated with immunoSEQ multiplex PCR, while TCRdb's copy carries only in-frame clones and drops some. Of approximately 260,000 clones in the sample, around 81% were seen once. Sequencing was carried out using PBMCs or T cells enriched from blood (not recorded which). These receptor sequences come from a man between 50 and 59 years old who had recovered from COVID-19.

This clone was found once. The chain carries TRBV28 and TRBJ2-3; TRBD1 matches 8 bases. This CDR3 has 14 amino acids. Germline V gene sequence: CDR1 MDHEN, CDR2 SYDVKM. Trimming cost V 8 bases and J 4 bases; bases outside gene matches: 8. The CDR3 spells CASRQGSLADTQYF. CDR3 in DNA: TGTGCCAGCCGACAGGGGTCTTTGGCAGATACGCAGTATTTT.

This chain connects TRBV2 to TRBJ1-6; 7 nucleotides match TRBD1. The J segment lost 4 bases and the V segment lost 7 bases, leaving 13 bases of the junction unmatched. The germline V gene encodes CDR1 SNHLY and CDR2 FYNNEI. The CDR3 has 17 residues. This CDR3 reads CASNLQGQALYNSPLHF. The CDR3 DNA sequence: TGTGCCAGCAATTTACAGGGGCAAGCACTTTATAATTCACCCCTCCACTTT.

In DNA form, the CDR3 reads TGTGCCAGCAGCTGGGGCCCGGAATCTAACTATGGCTACACCTTC. Its protein product is CASSWGPESNYGYTF. The chain employs TRBV7-9 and TRBJ1-2; a possible D gene is TRBD1 (5 bases). Deletions cut 4 bases from V and 0 bases from J, with 12 bases between. The germline V gene encodes CDR1 SEHNR and CDR2 FQNEAQ (reference sequence). This CDR3 region has 15 residues. The variable domain in full, with the rest retrieved from reference TRBV7-9 and TRBJ1-2, is DTGVSQNPRHKITKRGQNVTFRCDPISEHNRLYWYRQTLGQGPEFLTYFQNEAQLEKSRLLSDRFSAERPKGSFSTLEIQRTEQGDSAMYLCASSWGPESNYGYTFGSGTRLTVV.

This clone is a singleton in its sample. The V call is TRBV6-5, the J call TRBJ1-4, with D tentatively TRBD1 (6 bases). Germline CDR1 reads MNHEY; CDR2 reads SVGAGI. The V end was cut by 6 bases, the J end by 4 bases, with 15 bases between. CDR3 length equals 15 residues. The chain's CDR3 is CASSVGGAFNEKLFF. CDR3 coding DNA: TGTGCCAGCAGCGTCGGGGGGGCCTTTAATGAAAAACTGTTTTTT.

This CDR3 is CASSYGTSGRNEQFF. The CDR3 DNA sequence: TGTGCCAGCAGTTATGGGACTAGCGGGAGGAATGAGCAGTTCTTC. The J gene is TRBJ2-1, the V gene TRBV7-9; 15 positions agree with TRBD2. Trimming cost V 6 bases and J 7 bases; bases outside gene matches: 4. Looked up from germline, CDR1 is SEHNR and CDR2 is FQNEAQ (reference sequence). The CDR3 spans 15 residues.

V usage is TRBV30 and J usage is TRBJ1-2, with D possibly being TRBD1 (5 bases). The CDR3 extends over 16 amino acids. Deletions cut 2 bases from V and 2 bases from J, with 18 bases between. CDR1 GTSNPN and CDR2 SVGIG come from the germline V gene (reference sequence). CDR3 in amino acids: CAWSPGLPSPNYGYTF. CDR3 DNA: TGTGCCTGGAGTCCGGGACTTCCAAGCCCGAACTATGGCTACACCTTC.

CDR3 loop: CATRPREGYEQYF. CDR3 nucleotide sequence: TGTGCCACCAGGCCCCGGGAGGGGTACGAGCAGTACTTC. J is TRBJ2-7 and V is TRBV24-1, with 8 bases fitting TRBD2. The CDR3 is 13 amino acids. Germline loops: CDR1 KGHDR, CDR2 SFDVKD. V trimming: 7 bases; J trimming: 4 bases; junction bases outside the gene matches: 5.

The rearrangement joins TRBV5-5 to TRBJ2-6, with a weak D call TRBD1 (5 bases). With 3 bases removed from V and 0 bases from J, the gap between germline ends came to 10 bases. The CDR3 is made up of 16 amino acids. From germline, CDR1 is SGHKS and CDR2 YYEKEE (reference sequence). In DNA form, the CDR3 reads TGTGCCAGCAGCTGGACACTCAGCTCTGGGGCCAACGTCCTGACTTTC. Protein sequence: CASSWTLSSGANVLTF. Using reference TRBV5-5 and TRBJ2-6 for the parts outside the CDR3, the full variable domain is DAGVTQSPTHLIKTRGQQVTLRCSPISGHKSVSWYQQVLGQGPQFIFQYYEKEERGRGNFPDRFSARQFPNYSSELNVNALLLGDSALYLCASSWTLSSGANVLTFGAGSRLTVL.

The CDR3 region is CASSRPRPHEFGYTF. The CDR3 DNA reads TGTGCCAGTAGTAGGCCGAGGCCGCACGAATTTGGCTACACCTTC. This sequence joins TRBV19 and TRBJ1-2; no clear D gene. V lost 4 bases, J lost 7 bases, and 19 bases lay in between. Germline CDR1 is LNHDA and CDR2 is SQIVND (reference sequence). This CDR3 has 15 amino acids.

V and J are TRBV7-8 and TRBJ1-1; possible D gene TRBD1, 6 bases. Germline V gene lookup returns CDR1 SGHVS and CDR2 FQNEAQ. The CDR3 consists of 13 residues. With 8 bases removed from V and 6 bases from J, the gap between germline ends came to 16 bases. The CDR3 nucleotides are TGTGCCAGCCAGGCGGGGGGGCTCGCTGAAGCTTTCTTT. This translates into CASQAGGLAEAFF. Combining the CDR3 with reference TRBV7-8 and TRBJ1-1 gives the whole variable domain GAGVSQSPRYKVAKRGQDVALRCDPISGHVSLFWYQQALGQGPEFLTYFQNEAQLDKSGLPSDRFFAERPEGSVSTLKIQRTQQEDSAVYLCASQAGGLAEAFFGQGTRLTVV.

The genes are TRBV7-8 and TRBJ1-1, with D tentatively TRBD1 (5 bases). Germline assignment: CDR1 SGHVS and CDR2 FQNEAQ. The CDR3 has 15 residues. Trimming took off 4 bases at V and 5 bases at J, with 17 bases between the two ends. CDR3 DNA sequence: TGTGCCAGCAGCTCGCCTCACACCGGGGGTACTGAAGCTTTCTTT. This codes for CASSSPHTGGTEAFF.

The V and J genes are TRBV5-4 and TRBJ2-1, with 8 positions matching TRBD1. The CDR3 runs 12 residues. V trimming: 9 bases; J trimming: 5 bases; junction bases outside the gene matches: 4. Germline-derived CDR1 and CDR2 are SGHNT and YYREEE (reference sequence). CDR3 sequence: CAIKTGDNEQFF. The CDR3 bases are TGTGCCATAAAGACAGGGGACAATGAGCAGTTCTTC.

V gene TRBV24-1 combines with J gene TRBJ1-5; TRBD1 might be the D (6 bases). V dropped 8 bases and J dropped 1 base, with 17 bases sitting between them. This CDR3 has 16 residues. Germline CDR1 KGHDR, CDR2 SFDVKD. The CDR3 DNA reads TGTGCCACCATCCAAACACGGGGGGCAAGCAATCAGCCCCAGCATTTT. It encodes CATIQTRGASNQPQHF.

The rearrangement uses TRBV6-5 and TRBJ2-2, with D perhaps matching TRBD2 (5 bases). CDR3 length: 12 amino acids. CDR1 is MNHEY and CDR2 is SVGAGI in the germline V gene. V dropped 9 bases and J dropped 7 bases, with 12 bases sitting between them. The CDR3 sequence is CASGYRGGELFF. DNA of the CDR3: TGTGCCAGTGGATATCGGGGCGGGGAGCTGTTTTTT.

The rearrangement joins TRBV7-9 to TRBJ1-5; 9 nucleotides line up with TRBD1. The CDR3 contains 14 residues. Germline CDR1 is SEHNR and CDR2 is FQNEAQ (reference sequence). With 5 bases clipped from V and 7 bases from J, the junction kept 6 bases outside the gene matches. CDR3 loop: CASSPTGGGQPQHF. The CDR3 region has the DNA TGTGCCAGCAGCCCTACAGGGGGCGGACAGCCCCAGCATTTT.

This chain connects TRBV28 to TRBJ2-7; TRBD1 aligns across 9 bases. Trimming removed 4 bases from V and 2 bases from J; junction bases left unmatched: 9. The CDR3 totals 16 residues. CDR1 is MDHEN and CDR2 is SYDVKM in the germline V gene. Written as DNA, the CDR3 is TGTGCCAGCAGTTCCCCGGACAGGGGTTTTACCTACGAGCAGTACTTC. As protein: CASSSPDRGFTYEQYF.

The J gene is TRBJ2-3, the V gene TRBV24-1; 15 bases map to TRBD2. V shed 3 bases and J 6 bases; nucleotides not matched to a gene: 6. The CDR3 length is 17 residues. Germline CDR1 KGHDR, CDR2 SFDVKD. CDR3 sequence (DNA): TGTGCCACCAGTGATCTTGGGACTAGCGGGAGGTCGGATACGCAGTATTTT. It encodes CATSDLGTSGRSDTQYF.

J is TRBJ2-1 and V is TRBV6-4; 10 positions match TRBD2. This CDR3 is built from 14 residues. The germline gives CDR1 MRHNA, CDR2 SNTAGT. With 4 bases clipped from V and 7 bases from J, the junction kept 4 bases outside the gene matches. CDR3 nucleotides: TGTGCCAGCAGTGTAGCGGGAGGAAGGAATGAGCAGTTCTTC. Translation: CASSVAGGRNEQFF.

V gene TRBV27 combines with J gene TRBJ2-1; 10 positions match TRBD2. Germline CDR1 reads MNHEY; CDR2 reads SMNVEV (reference sequence). The J segment lost 7 bases and the V segment lost 4 bases, leaving 13 bases of the junction unmatched. This CDR3 is built from 17 residues. CDR3 sequence reads: CASSYLKREGPTNEQFF. In DNA, the CDR3 is TGTGCCAGCAGTTACCTAAAGCGGGAGGGCCCAACTAATGAGCAGTTCTTC.

CDR3 residues: CATSGPPGTDYEQYF. As DNA, the CDR3 is TGTGCCACGAGCGGACCTCCCGGGACAGATTACGAGCAGTACTTC. The gene calls are TRBV10-3 and TRBJ2-7; 7 bases are a match to TRBD1. The CDR3 is made up of 15 amino acids. Germline loops: CDR1 ENHRY, CDR2 SYGVKD. V lost 10 bases to trimming and J lost 4 bases; unmatched junction nucleotides: 16.